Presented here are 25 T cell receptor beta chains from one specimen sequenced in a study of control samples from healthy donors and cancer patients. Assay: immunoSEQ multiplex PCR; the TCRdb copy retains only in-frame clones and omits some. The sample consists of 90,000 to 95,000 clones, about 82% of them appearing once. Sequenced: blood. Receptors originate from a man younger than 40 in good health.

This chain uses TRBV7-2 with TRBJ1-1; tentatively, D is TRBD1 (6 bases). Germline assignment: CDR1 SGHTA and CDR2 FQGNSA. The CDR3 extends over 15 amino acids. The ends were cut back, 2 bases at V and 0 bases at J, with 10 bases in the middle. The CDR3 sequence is CASSLSGGMNTEAFF. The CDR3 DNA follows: TGTGCCAGCAGCTTATCGGGGGGCATGAACACTGAAGCTTTCTTT.

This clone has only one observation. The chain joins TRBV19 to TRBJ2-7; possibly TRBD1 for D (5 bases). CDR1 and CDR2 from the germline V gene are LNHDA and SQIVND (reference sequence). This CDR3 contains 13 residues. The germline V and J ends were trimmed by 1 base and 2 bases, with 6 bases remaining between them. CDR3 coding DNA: TGTGCCAGTAGTATAGCGACAGCCTACGAGCAGTACTTC. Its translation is CASSIATAYEQYF. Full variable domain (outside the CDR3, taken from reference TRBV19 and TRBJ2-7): DGGITQSPKYLFRKEGQNVTLSCEQNLNHDAMYWYRQDPGQGLRLIYYSQIVNDFQKGDIAEGYSVSREKKESFPLTVTSAQKNPTAFYLCASSIATAYEQYFGPGTRLTVT.

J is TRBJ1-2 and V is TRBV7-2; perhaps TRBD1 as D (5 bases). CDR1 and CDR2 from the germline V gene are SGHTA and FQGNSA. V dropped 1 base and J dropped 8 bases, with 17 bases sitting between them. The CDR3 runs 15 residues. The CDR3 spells CASSLGGWASEGYTF. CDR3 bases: TGTGCCAGCAGCTTAGGGGGGTGGGCATCGGAAGGCTACACCTTC. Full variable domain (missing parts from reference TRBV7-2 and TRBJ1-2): GAGVSQSPSNKVTEKGKDVELRCDPISGHTALYWYRQSLGQGLEFLIYFQGNSAPDKSGLPSDRFSAERTGGSVSTLTIQRTQQEDSAVYLCASSLGGWASEGYTFGSGTRLTVV.

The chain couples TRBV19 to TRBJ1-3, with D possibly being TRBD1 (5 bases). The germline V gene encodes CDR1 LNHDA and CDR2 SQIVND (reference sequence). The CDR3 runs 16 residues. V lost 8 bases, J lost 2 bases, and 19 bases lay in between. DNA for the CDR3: TGTGCCAGTGCGGGGGGTACTTCGCCACCTGGAAACACCATATATTTT. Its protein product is CASAGGTSPPGNTIYF.

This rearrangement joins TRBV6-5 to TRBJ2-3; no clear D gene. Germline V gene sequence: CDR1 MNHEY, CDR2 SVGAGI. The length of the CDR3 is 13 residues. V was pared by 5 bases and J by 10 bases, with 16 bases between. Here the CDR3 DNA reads TGTGCCAGCAGTCCGATTCTAGGCACCCCGCAGTATTTT. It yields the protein CASSPILGTPQYF.

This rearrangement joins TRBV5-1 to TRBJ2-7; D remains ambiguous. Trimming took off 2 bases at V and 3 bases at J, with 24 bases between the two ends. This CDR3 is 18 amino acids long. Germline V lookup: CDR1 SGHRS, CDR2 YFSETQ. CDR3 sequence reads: CASSFFTGSSTSGYEQYF. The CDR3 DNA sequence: TGCGCCAGCAGCTTTTTTACCGGGTCGAGTACATCGGGCTACGAGCAGTACTTC.

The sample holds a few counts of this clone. DNA for the CDR3: TGTGCCACCCAAGACAGGGCTAACTATGGCTACACCTTC. This codes for CATQDRANYGYTF. J is TRBJ1-2 and V is TRBV6-5; TRBD1 matches at 7 bases. J was trimmed by 0 bases and V by 10 bases; bases with no gene match: 5. Per the germline V gene, CDR1 is MNHEY and CDR2 is SVGAGI. This CDR3 is 13 amino acids long.

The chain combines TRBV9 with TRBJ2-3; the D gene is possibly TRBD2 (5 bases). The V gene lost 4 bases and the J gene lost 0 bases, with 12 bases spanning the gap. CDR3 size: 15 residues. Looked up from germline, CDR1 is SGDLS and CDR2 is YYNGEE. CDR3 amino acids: CASSFRRTSTDTQYF. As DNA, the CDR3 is TGTGCCAGCAGCTTCCGACGGACTAGCACAGATACGCAGTATTTT. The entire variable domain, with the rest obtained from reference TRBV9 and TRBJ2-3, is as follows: DSGVTQTPKHLITATGQRVTLRCSPRSGDLSVYWYQQSLDQGLQFLIQYYNGEERAKGNILERFSAQQFPDLHSELNLSSLELGDSALYFCASSFRRTSTDTQYFGPGTRLTVL.

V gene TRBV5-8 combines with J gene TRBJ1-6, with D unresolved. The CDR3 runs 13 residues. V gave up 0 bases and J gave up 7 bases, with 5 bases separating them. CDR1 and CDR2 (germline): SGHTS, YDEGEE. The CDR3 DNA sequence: TGTGCCAGCAGCTTGGTAACCAATTCACCCCTCCACTTT. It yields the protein CASSLVTNSPLHF.

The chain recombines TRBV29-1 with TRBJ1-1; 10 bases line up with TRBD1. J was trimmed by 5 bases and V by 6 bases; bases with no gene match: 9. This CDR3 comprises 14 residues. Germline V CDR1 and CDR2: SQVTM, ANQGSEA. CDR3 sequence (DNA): TGCAGCGTGAGCCGGGACAGGGGAGGAACTGAAGCTTTCTTT. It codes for CSVSRDRGGTEAFF.

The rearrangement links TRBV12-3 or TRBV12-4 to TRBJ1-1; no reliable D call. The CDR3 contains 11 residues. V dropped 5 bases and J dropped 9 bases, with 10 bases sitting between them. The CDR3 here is CASSPTSKAFF. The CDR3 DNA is TGTGCCAGCAGTCCAACTTCCAAAGCTTTCTTT.

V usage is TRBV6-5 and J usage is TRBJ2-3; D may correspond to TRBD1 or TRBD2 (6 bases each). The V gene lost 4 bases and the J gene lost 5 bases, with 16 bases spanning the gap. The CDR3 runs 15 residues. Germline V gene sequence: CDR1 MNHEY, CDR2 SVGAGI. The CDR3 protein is CASSLLGGRKDTQYF. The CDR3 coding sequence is TGTGCCAGCAGTTTATTAGGGGGGCGGAAAGATACGCAGTATTTT.

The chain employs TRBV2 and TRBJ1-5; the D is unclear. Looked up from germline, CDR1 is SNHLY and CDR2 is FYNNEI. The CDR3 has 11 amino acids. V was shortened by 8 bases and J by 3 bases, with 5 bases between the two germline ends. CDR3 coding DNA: TGTGCCAGCGGACCCAATCAGCCCCAGCATTTT. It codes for CASGPNQPQHF.

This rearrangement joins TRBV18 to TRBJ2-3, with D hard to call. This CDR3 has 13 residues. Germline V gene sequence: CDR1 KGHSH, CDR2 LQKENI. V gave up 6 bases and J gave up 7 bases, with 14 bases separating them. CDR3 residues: CASSLDGTNTQYF. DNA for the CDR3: TGTGCCAGCTCCCTAGACGGCACGAATACGCAGTATTTT.

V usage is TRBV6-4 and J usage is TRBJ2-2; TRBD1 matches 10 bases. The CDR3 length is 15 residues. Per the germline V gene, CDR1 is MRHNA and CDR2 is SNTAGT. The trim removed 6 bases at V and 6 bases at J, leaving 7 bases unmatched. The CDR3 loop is CASSRQGASAGELFF. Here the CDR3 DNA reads TGTGCCAGCAGCCGACAGGGGGCGAGCGCCGGGGAGCTGTTTTTT.

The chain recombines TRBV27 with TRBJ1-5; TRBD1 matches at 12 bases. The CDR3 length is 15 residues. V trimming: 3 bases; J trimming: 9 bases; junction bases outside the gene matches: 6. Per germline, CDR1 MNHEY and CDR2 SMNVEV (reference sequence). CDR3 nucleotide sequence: TGTGCCAGCAGTTTTGGGACAGGGGGCCGGTGGCCCCAGCATTTT. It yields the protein CASSFGTGGRWPQHF.

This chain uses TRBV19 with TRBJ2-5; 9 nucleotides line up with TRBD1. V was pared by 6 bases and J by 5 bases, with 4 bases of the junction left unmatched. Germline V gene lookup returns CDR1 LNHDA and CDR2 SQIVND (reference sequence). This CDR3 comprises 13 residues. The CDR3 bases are TGTGCCAGTAGCCTACAGGGGGCCGAGACCCAGTACTTC. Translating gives CASSLQGAETQYF.

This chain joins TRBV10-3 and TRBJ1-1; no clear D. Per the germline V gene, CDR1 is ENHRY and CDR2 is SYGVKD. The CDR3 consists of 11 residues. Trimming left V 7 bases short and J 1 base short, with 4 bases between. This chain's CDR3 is CAIKENTEAFF. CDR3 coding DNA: TGTGCCATCAAAGAGAACACTGAAGCTTTCTTT.

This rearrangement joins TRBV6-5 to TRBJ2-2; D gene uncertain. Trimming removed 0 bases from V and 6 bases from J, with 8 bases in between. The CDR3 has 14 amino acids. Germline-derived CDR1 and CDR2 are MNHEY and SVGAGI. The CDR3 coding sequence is TGTGCCAGCAGTTACTCAGGACCGGCCGGGGAGCTGTTTTTT. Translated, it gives CASSYSGPAGELFF.

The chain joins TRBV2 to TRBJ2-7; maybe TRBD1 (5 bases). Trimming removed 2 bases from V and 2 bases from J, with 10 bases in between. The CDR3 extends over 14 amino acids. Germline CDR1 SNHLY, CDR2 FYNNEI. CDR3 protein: CASSESRQTYEQYF. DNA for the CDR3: TGTGCCAGCAGTGAATCTAGACAGACCTACGAGCAGTACTTC. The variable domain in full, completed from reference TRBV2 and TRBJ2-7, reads EPEVTQTPSHQVTQMGQEVILRCVPISNHLYFYWYRQILGQKVEFLVSFYNNEISEKSEIFDDQFSVERPDGSNFTLKIRSTKLEDSAMYFCASSESRQTYEQYFGPGTRLTVT.

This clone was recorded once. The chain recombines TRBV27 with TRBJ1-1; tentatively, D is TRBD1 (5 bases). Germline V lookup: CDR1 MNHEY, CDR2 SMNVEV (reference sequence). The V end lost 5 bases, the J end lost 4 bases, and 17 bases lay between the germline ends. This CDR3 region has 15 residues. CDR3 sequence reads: CASSPRTGGFTEAFF. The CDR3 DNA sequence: TGTGCCAGCAGTCCTAGGACCGGGGGGTTCACTGAAGCTTTCTTT.

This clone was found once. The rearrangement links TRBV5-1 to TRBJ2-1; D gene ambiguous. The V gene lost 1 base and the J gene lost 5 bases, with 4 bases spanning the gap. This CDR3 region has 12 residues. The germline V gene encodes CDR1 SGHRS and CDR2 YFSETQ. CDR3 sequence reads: CASSLTNNEQFF. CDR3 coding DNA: TGCGCCAGCAGCTTGACCAACAATGAGCAGTTCTTC.

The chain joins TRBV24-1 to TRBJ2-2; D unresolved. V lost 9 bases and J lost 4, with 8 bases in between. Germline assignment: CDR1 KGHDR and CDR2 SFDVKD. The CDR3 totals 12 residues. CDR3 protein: CATGKSTGELFF. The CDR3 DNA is TGTGCCACCGGGAAGAGCACCGGGGAGCTGTTTTTT.

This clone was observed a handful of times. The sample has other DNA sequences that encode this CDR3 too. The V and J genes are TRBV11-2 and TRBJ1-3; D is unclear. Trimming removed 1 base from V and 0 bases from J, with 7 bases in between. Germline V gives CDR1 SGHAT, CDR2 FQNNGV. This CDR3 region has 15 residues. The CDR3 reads CASSLGGYSGNTIYF. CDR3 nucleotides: TGTGCCAGCAGCTTAGGTGGTTACTCTGGAAACACCATATATTTT.

This CDR3 reads CASSLGSPFNTGELFF. As DNA, the CDR3 is TGTGCCAGCAGCTTAGGGTCTCCTTTCAACACCGGGGAGCTGTTTTTT. The chain has TRBV7-9 and TRBJ2-2; no firm D call. The CDR3 sequence is 16 residues long. Germline lookup yields CDR1 SEHNR and CDR2 FQNEAQ (reference sequence). Trimming removed 1 base from V and 2 bases from J, with 11 bases in between.